The 30 T cell receptor beta chains below all came from one sample that was sequenced in a study of blood T cell repertoires in COVID-19. Produced via immunoSEQ multiplex PCR; TCRdb's table is partial and in-frame only. The sample contains over 80,000 clones, about 90% of which appear only once. The sample taken for sequencing was peripheral blood. These receptors were obtained from a human donor with active COVID-19. The donor label of this sample is uncertain.

The chain combines TRBV5-1 with TRBJ1-2; D perhaps matches TRBD1 (5 bases). The CDR3 is made up of 15 amino acids. Per germline, CDR1 SGHRS and CDR2 YFSETQ. V was cut by 0 bases and J by 8 bases, with 17 bases left in between. CDR3 sequence reads: CASSLAGGAGRGYTF. CDR3 DNA: TGCGCCAGCAGCTTGGCCGGTGGAGCAGGGAGGGGCTACACCTTC.

The CDR3 bases are TGTGCCAGCAGACCCTCTCTGCGGGGGCGACGAGGCACTGAAGCTTTCTTT. Translated, it gives CASRPSLRGRRGTEAFF. The V and J genes are TRBV28 and TRBJ1-1, with a possible D match to TRBD1 (6 bases). V dropped 6 bases and J dropped 4 bases, with 24 bases sitting between them. CDR3 size: 17 residues. CDR1 and CDR2 (germline): MDHEN, SYDVKM.

The rearrangement links TRBV9 to TRBJ2-3; 9 bases match TRBD2. Germline loops: CDR1 SGDLS, CDR2 YYNGEE. With V trimmed by 0 bases and J by 2 bases, 4 bases remained unmatched. This CDR3 contains 16 residues. DNA for the CDR3: TGTGCCAGCAGCGTAGTAATAGCGGGGGCCACAGATACGCAGTATTTT. Translating it yields CASSVVIAGATDTQYF.

The V call is TRBV9, the J call TRBJ2-7; 9 bases fit TRBD2. CDR1 is SGDLS, CDR2 YYNGEE, per germline. CDR3 size: 11 residues. V shed 4 bases and J 11 bases; nucleotides not matched to a gene: 4. The CDR3 reads CASSSGGREYF. The CDR3 DNA is TGTGCCAGCAGCTCGGGCGGGAGGGAGTACTTC.

The chain is built from TRBV7-2 and TRBJ2-7; 9 nucleotides line up with TRBD2. Germline trimming cut 2 bases from V and 2 bases from J; bases unmatched to any gene: 13. The CDR3 length is 18 residues. Germline V gene sequence: CDR1 SGHTA, CDR2 FQGNSA. In nucleotides, the CDR3 is TGTGCCAGCAGCTTATTATTCCAACTAGCGGGTCCAACCTACGAGCAGTACTTC. The encoded protein is CASSLLFQLAGPTYEQYF.

The CDR3 loop reads CASSLGPLNNQPQHF. The CDR3, as DNA: TGTGCCAGCAGCCTCGGTCCACTCAACAATCAGCCCCAGCATTTT. The chain combines TRBV6-2 or TRBV6-3 with TRBJ1-5; D uncertain. Per germline, CDR1 MNHEY and CDR2 SVGEGT. The germline V and J ends were trimmed by 6 bases and 3 bases, with 15 bases remaining between them. The CDR3 has 15 amino acids.

The chain carries TRBV11-1 and TRBJ2-1; the D gene is possibly TRBD2 (5 bases). The CDR3 consists of 14 residues. Per the germline V gene, CDR1 is SGHAT and CDR2 is FQDESV (reference sequence). V was shortened by 2 bases and J by 7 bases, with 12 bases between the two germline ends. The DNA of the CDR3 is TGTGCCAGCAGCTTACAAGCGCGGGTAAATGAGCAGTTCTTC. It yields the protein CASSLQARVNEQFF.

The J gene is TRBJ2-5, the V gene TRBV9; TRBD1 might be the D (5 bases). V dropped 2 bases and J dropped 1 base, with 9 bases sitting between them. The CDR3 extends over 14 amino acids. The V gene's germline CDR1 is SGDLS and CDR2 YYNGEE. CDR3 region: CASSVGHIQETQYF. In DNA, the CDR3 is TGTGCCAGCAGCGTTGGACACATCCAAGAGACCCAGTACTTC.

Regarding this clone: Possible read error: a much larger clone is one base away. The chain carries TRBV15 and TRBJ1-3; D remains unclear. The CDR3 totals 12 residues. V was shortened by 5 bases and J by 0 bases, with 2 bases between the two germline ends. From germline, CDR1 is LNHNV and CDR2 YYDKDF (reference sequence). The CDR3 spells CATSLSGNTIYF. The DNA of the CDR3 is TGTGCCACCAGCCTCTCTGGAAACACCATATATTTT.

Comment on this clone: Germline and junction disagree at one end, which may indicate a read error. The chain employs TRBV3-1 (or the pseudogene TRBV3-2) and TRBJ2-3; 8 bases fit TRBD2. The germline gives CDR1 LGHDT, CDR2 YNNKEL (reference sequence). This CDR3 comprises 17 residues. This chain's CDR3 is CVSSQDPSGGSTDTQYF. DNA of the CDR3: TGTGTCAGCAGCCAAGATCCCAGCGGGGGTTCTACAGATACGCAGTATTTT.

The rearrangement uses TRBV6-5 and TRBJ2-7; TRBD1 matches 7 bases. CDR1 is MNHEY and CDR2 is SVGAGI in the germline V gene. The CDR3 is 14 residues long. The J segment lost 5 bases and the V segment lost 5 bases, leaving 9 bases of the junction unmatched. The DNA for the CDR3 is TGTGCCAGCAGTCGAGACAGGGAACTTGACGAGCAGTACTTC. Its translation: CASSRDRELDEQYF.

The chain combines TRBV6-5 with TRBJ2-2, with 7 bases fitting TRBD2. V was clipped by 6 bases and J by 8 bases; unmatched bases: 9. Per the germline V gene, CDR1 is MNHEY and CDR2 is SVGAGI. CDR3 length: 14 residues. The CDR3 region has the DNA TGTGCCAGCAGAAGAATGCGGGGGACTGGGGAGCTGTTTTTT. Residues: CASRRMRGTGELFF.

Regarding this clone: With a much larger clone just one base away, this may be a read error. The chain employs TRBV5-1 and TRBJ1-4, with D perhaps TRBD1 (6 bases). Looked up from germline, CDR1 is SGHRS and CDR2 is YFSETQ. The CDR3 sequence is 15 residues long. V lost 10 bases to trimming and J lost 6 bases, with 22 bases between them. The CDR3 is CARTSGGARDEKLFF. The CDR3 DNA reads TGCGCCCGCACTTCGGGGGGGGCCCGTGATGAAAAACTGTTTTTT.

The rearrangement uses TRBV15 and TRBJ1-4; tentatively, D is TRBD1 (5 bases). From germline, CDR1 is LNHNV and CDR2 YYDKDF (reference sequence). The CDR3 sequence is 15 residues long. Trimming removed 3 bases at V and 8 bases at J, with 16 bases between. This chain's CDR3 is CATSSNTDGGEKLFF. CDR3 DNA: TGTGCCACCAGCAGTAATACGGACGGGGGAGAAAAACTGTTTTTT.

This clone was seen a single time. This chain connects TRBV9 to TRBJ2-5, with 8 bases fitting TRBD2. This CDR3 contains 14 residues. Germline assignment: CDR1 SGDLS and CDR2 YYNGEE. J was trimmed by 5 bases and V by 0 bases; bases with no gene match: 3. The CDR3 here is CASSVGGGRETQYF. The CDR3 coding sequence is TGTGCCAGCAGCGTAGGCGGGGGGCGGGAGACCCAGTACTTC. Using reference TRBV9 and TRBJ2-5 for the parts outside the CDR3, the full variable domain is DSGVTQTPKHLITATGQRVTLRCSPRSGDLSVYWYQQSLDQGLQFLIQYYNGEERAKGNILERFSAQQFPDLHSELNLSSLELGDSALYFCASSVGGGRETQYFGPGTRLLVL.

This clone appeared a few times. The chain carries TRBV5-5 and TRBJ2-3; 9 nucleotides agree with TRBD2. V lost 2 bases, J lost 5 bases, and 12 bases stayed unmatched. Germline loops: CDR1 SGHKS, CDR2 YYEKEE (reference sequence). The CDR3 contains 17 residues. CDR3 nucleotides: TGTGCCAGCAGCTTAACGGCTAGCGGGGCCAGGGGAGATACGCAGTATTTT. Translation gives CASSLTASGARGDTQYF.

This chain connects TRBV6-5 to TRBJ1-3, with D unclear. Germline CDR1 is MNHEY and CDR2 is SVGAGI. The length of the CDR3 is 13 residues. Deletions cut 11 bases from V and 6 bases from J, with 17 bases between. CDR3 in amino acids: CALWGGGSNTIYF. In DNA form, the CDR3 reads TGTGCCCTTTGGGGAGGCGGCTCAAACACCATATATTTT.

The chain joins TRBV7-7 to TRBJ2-3, with D possibly matching TRBD1 (5 bases). The CDR3 contains 13 residues. V was shortened by 4 bases and J by 4 bases, with 9 bases between the two germline ends. Looked up from germline, CDR1 is SSHAT and CDR2 is FNYEAQ (reference sequence). The CDR3 is CASSSSTADTQYF. DNA for the CDR3: TGTGCCAGCAGCTCATCGACAGCAGATACGCAGTATTTT.

V is TRBV5-1 and J is TRBJ1-1, with TRBD1 matching over 8 bases. The CDR3 covers 15 residues. Germline trimming cut 4 bases from V and 6 bases from J; bases unmatched to any gene: 11. Germline loops: CDR1 SGHRS, CDR2 YFSETQ. The CDR3 spells CASSHGQGKRAEAFF. The DNA of the CDR3 is TGCGCCAGCAGCCACGGACAGGGCAAGAGGGCTGAAGCTTTCTTT.

The chain has TRBV6-4 and TRBJ2-2; 12 nucleotides match TRBD2. Looked up from germline, CDR1 is MRHNA and CDR2 is SNTAGT. Losses at the gene ends were 5 bases for V and 6 bases for J; bases not matched to a gene: 4. CDR3 size: 15 residues. The CDR3 here is CASSPSGGASGELFF. The CDR3 region has the DNA TGTGCCAGCAGTCCTAGCGGGGGGGCATCCGGGGAGCTGTTTTTT.

This clone was counted once. The chain uses TRBV19 and TRBJ2-3; TRBD2 aligns across 11 bases. Germline lookup yields CDR1 LNHDA and CDR2 SQIVND (reference sequence). Trimming removed 6 bases from V and 6 bases from J; junction bases left unmatched: 11. CDR3 length: 16 amino acids. DNA of the CDR3: TGTGCCAGTAGCCTCTTAGCGGGGGGGATGATTGATACGCAGTATTTT. Its translation is CASSLLAGGMIDTQYF.

The chain couples TRBV5-6 to TRBJ1-2, with D tentatively TRBD1 (5 bases). Germline assignment: CDR1 SGHDT and CDR2 YYEEEE. This CDR3 contains 15 residues. The ends were cut back, 3 bases at V and 4 bases at J, with 16 bases in the middle. CDR3 protein: CASSWSKGITYGYTF. The CDR3 coding sequence is TGTGCCAGCAGCTGGTCTAAGGGGATAACCTATGGCTACACCTTC.

The chain couples TRBV5-4 to TRBJ2-3; D gene unclear. CDR1 SGHNT and CDR2 YYREEE come from the germline V gene (reference sequence). V was clipped by 1 base and J by 4 bases, with 7 bases between them. The CDR3 is 13 amino acids. The CDR3 reads CASSLYSSDTQYF. CDR3 bases: TGTGCCAGCAGCTTGTATAGCTCAGATACGCAGTATTTT. Variable domain in full (rest from reference TRBV5-4 and TRBJ2-3): ETGVTQSPTHLIKTRGQQVTLRCSSQSGHNTVSWYQQALGQGPQFIFQYYREEENGRGNFPPRFSGLQFPNYSSELNVNALELDDSALYLCASSLYSSDTQYFGPGTRLTVL.

CDR3 nucleotides: TGTGCCAGCAGCTCTACAGGGCGGGAGACCCAGTACTTC. It translates to CASSSTGRETQYF. The V call is TRBV7-9, the J call TRBJ2-5, with D perhaps TRBD1 (6 bases). The CDR3 totals 13 residues. Germline lookup yields CDR1 SEHNR and CDR2 FQNEAQ (reference sequence). V lost 4 bases, J lost 5 bases, and 11 bases lay in between.

V gene TRBV5-6 combines with J gene TRBJ1-1; TRBD1 matches 7 bases. Germline CDR1 SGHDT, CDR2 YYEEEE. This CDR3 has 14 residues. V trimming: 4 bases; J trimming: 7 bases; junction bases outside the gene matches: 10. CDR3 protein: CASSPRGRLFEAFF. CDR3 DNA sequence: TGTGCCAGCAGCCCCAGGGGGAGATTATTTGAAGCTTTCTTT.

This clone came up a few times. The chain joins TRBV6-1 to TRBJ2-6; D gene ambiguous. V dropped 0 bases and J dropped 4 bases, with 4 bases sitting between them. Germline V gene lookup returns CDR1 MNHNS and CDR2 SASEGT. This CDR3 contains 14 residues. The CDR3 here is CASSEASGANVLTF. The CDR3 coding sequence is TGTGCCAGCAGTGAAGCGAGCGGGGCCAACGTCCTGACTTTC.

The chain has TRBV6-4 and TRBJ1-2, with no clear D. Germline CDR1 and CDR2: MRHNA and SNTAGT. V was trimmed by 3 bases and J by 2 bases, leaving 13 bases between them. This CDR3 has 15 amino acids. CDR3 amino acids: CASSESEAGNYGYTF. The CDR3 nucleotides are TGTGCCAGCAGTGAGTCGGAGGCCGGGAACTATGGCTACACCTTC.

The rearrangement links TRBV7-6 to TRBJ1-6; 8 bases map to TRBD1. The CDR3 runs 15 residues. V shed 4 bases, J shed 9 bases, and the junction held 8 bases outside the gene matches. CDR1 SGHVS and CDR2 FNYEAQ come from the germline V gene. In nucleotides, the CDR3 is TGTGCCAGCAGCTCAGGACAGGGTATAAGTTCACCCCTCCACTTT. This codes for CASSSGQGISSPLHF.

In nucleotides, the CDR3 is TGTGCCAGCAGCCAAAACAGGGAATACAATGAGCAGTTCTTC. Translating gives CASSQNREYNEQFF. V gene TRBV4-2 combines with J gene TRBJ2-1, with a weak D call TRBD1 (6 bases). The V gene's germline CDR1 is LGHNA and CDR2 YNFKEQ. Trimming pared 2 bases from V and 4 bases from J, leaving 9 bases between. CDR3 length equals 14 residues.

V usage is TRBV5-1 and J usage is TRBJ2-3; D is perhaps TRBD2 (5 bases). The germline CDR1 and CDR2 sequences are SGHRS and YFSETQ. V was pared by 5 bases and J by 4 bases, with 17 bases between. The CDR3 length is 15 residues. CDR3 region: CASSLLSLASDTQYF. In DNA, the CDR3 is TGCGCCAGCAGTCTCCTCTCGCTAGCATCAGATACGCAGTATTTT.